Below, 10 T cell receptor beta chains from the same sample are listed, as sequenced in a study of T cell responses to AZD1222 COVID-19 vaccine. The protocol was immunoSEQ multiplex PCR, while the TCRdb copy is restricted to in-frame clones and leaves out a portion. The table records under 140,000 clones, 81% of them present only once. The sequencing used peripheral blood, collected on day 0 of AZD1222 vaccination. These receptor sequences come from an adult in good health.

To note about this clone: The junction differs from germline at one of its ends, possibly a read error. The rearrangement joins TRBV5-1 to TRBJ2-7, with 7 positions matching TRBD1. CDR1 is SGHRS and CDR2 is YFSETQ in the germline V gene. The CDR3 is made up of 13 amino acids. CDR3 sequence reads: CASSLEGTVHLRF. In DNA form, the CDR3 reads TGCGCCAGCAGCTTGGAGGGGACAGTGCACCTTAGGTTC.

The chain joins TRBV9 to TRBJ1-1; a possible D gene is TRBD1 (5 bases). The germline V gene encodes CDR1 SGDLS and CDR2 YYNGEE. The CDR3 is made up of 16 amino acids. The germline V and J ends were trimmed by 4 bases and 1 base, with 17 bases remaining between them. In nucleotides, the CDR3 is TGTGCCAGCAGCCCCCGGGGATCAGGGAGGAACACTGAAGCTTTCTTT. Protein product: CASSPRGSGRNTEAFF.

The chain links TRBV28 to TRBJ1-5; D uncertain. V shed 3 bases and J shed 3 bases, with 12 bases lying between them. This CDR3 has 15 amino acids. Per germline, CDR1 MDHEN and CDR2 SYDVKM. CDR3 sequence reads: CASSFASHFNQPQHF. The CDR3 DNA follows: TGTGCCAGCAGTTTTGCCAGTCACTTCAATCAGCCCCAGCATTTT.

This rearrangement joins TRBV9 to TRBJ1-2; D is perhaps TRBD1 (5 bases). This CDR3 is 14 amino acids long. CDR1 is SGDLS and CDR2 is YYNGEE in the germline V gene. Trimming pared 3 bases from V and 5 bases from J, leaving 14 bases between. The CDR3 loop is CASSGGTGEYGYTF. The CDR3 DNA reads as TGTGCCAGCAGCGGGGGCACGGGGGAATATGGCTACACCTTC.

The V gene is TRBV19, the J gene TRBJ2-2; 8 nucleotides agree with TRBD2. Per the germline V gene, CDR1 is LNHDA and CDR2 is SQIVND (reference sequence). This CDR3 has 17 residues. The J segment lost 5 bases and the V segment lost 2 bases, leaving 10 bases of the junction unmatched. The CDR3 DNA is TGTGCCAGTAGTATACGTACGAGCGGGAGATCTACCGGGGAGCTGTTTTTT. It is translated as CASSIRTSGRSTGELFF.

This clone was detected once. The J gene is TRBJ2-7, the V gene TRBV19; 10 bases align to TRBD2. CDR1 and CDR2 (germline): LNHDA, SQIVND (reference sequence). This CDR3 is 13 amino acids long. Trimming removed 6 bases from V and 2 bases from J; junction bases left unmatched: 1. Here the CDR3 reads CASRTSGTYEQYF. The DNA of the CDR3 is TGTGCCAGTAGAACTAGCGGGACCTACGAGCAGTACTTC.

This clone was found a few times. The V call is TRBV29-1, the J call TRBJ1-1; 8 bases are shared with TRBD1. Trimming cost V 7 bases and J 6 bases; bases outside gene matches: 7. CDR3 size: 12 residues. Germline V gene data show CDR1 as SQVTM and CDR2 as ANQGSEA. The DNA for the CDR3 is TGCAGCGGGCACGACAGGGGTTCTGAAGCTTTCTTT. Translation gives CSGHDRGSEAFF.

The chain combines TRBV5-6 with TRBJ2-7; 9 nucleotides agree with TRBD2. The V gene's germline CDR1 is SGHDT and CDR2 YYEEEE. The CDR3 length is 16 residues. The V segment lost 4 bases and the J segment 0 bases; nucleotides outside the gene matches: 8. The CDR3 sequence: CASSARFSGSSYEQYF. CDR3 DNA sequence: TGTGCCAGCAGCGCCCGATTTAGCGGGAGCTCCTACGAGCAGTACTTC.

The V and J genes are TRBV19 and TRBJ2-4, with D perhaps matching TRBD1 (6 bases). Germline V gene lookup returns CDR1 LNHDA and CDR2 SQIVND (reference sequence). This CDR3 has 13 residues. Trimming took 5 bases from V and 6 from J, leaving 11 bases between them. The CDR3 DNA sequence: TGTGCCAGTAGTCGACAGGTGGGAAACATTCAGTACTTC. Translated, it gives CASSRQVGNIQYF.

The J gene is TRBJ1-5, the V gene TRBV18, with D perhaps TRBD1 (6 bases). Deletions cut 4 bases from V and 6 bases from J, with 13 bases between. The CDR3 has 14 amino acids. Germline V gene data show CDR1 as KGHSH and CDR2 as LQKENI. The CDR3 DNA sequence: TGTGCCAGCTCACTGAACAGGGCCCGTCAGCCCCAGCATTTT. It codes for CASSLNRARQPQHF.